A selection of T cell receptor beta chains follows, all from one sample in a study of human T cells and chemical hapten exposure. MiXCR was run by TCRdb on the RACE reads, yielding one entry per CDR3 protein. This table holds about 360,000 distinct CDR3 sequences, more than 4.5% found once. The sequences come from whole blood, collected in connection with sensitization to the hapten diphenylcyclopropenone (DPC). The source of these receptors is a woman between 50 and 59 years old with alopecia areata. Some clones in this sample may be carry-over from other donors' samples. CDR3s include the opening cysteine and the closing phenylalanine or tryptophan. A D gene is named only where the DNA matches it firmly. Not every row has a clone size; where given, it reads once, few, many or a size class.

CDR3aa: CASSVGHPTDTQYF
CDR3nt: TGTGCCAGCAGCGTAGGACATCCCACAGATACGCAGTATTTT
abundance: -
v_gene: TRBV9
d_gene: -
j_gene: TRBJ2-3

CDR3aa: CASSYDGRSFADTQYF
CDR3nt: TGTGCCAGCAGTTACGACGGGAGGTCCTTTGCAGATACGCAGTATTTT
abundance: many
v_gene: TRBV6-2/TRBV6-3
d_gene: TRBD2
j_gene: TRBJ2-3

CDR3aa: CASSPSSAGNQPQHF
CDR3nt: TGTGCCAGCAGTCCCTCATCCGCCGGCAATCAGCCCCAGCATTTT
abundance: few
v_gene: TRBV6-6
d_gene: -
j_gene: TRBJ1-5

CDR3aa: CASSSGQDGRQYF
CDR3nt: TGTGCCAGCAGCTCTGGGCAAGACGGGAGGCAGTACTTC
abundance: -
v_gene: TRBV7-9
d_gene: -
j_gene: TRBJ2-7

CDR3aa: CASSLGLAGGPKDTQYF
CDR3nt: TGTGCCAGCAGCTTAGGCCTAGCGGGGGGGCCGAAAGATACGCAGTATTTT
abundance: -
v_gene: TRBV13
d_gene: TRBD2
j_gene: TRBJ2-3

CDR3aa: CSASPTGGTNEKLFF
CDR3nt: TGCAGTGCTAGTCCAACAGGGGGGACTAATGAAAAACTGTTTTTT
abundance: many
v_gene: TRBV20-1
d_gene: TRBD1
j_gene: TRBJ1-4

CDR3aa: CASSAGTAAADTQYF
CDR3nt: TGTGCCAGCAGCGCGGGGACAGCGGCCGCAGATACGCAGTATTTT
abundance: -
v_gene: TRBV25-1
d_gene: -
j_gene: TRBJ2-3

CDR3aa: CATSIGSLVGYTF
CDR3nt: TGTGCCACCTCCATTGGTAGCCTGGTTGGCTACACCTTC
abundance: many
v_gene: TRBV6-5
d_gene: -
j_gene: TRBJ1-2

CDR3aa: CATSSGFVDTGELFF
CDR3nt: TGTGCCACCAGTTCCGGGTTTGTTGACACCGGGGAGCTGTTTTTT
abundance: -
v_gene: TRBV24-1
d_gene: -
j_gene: TRBJ2-2

CDR3aa: CASSRAGGGETQYF
CDR3nt: TGTGCCAGCAGCAGGGCAGGCGGGGGAGAGACCCAGTACTTC
abundance: -
v_gene: TRBV9
d_gene: TRBD2
j_gene: TRBJ2-5

CDR3aa: CASSPQQGSNQPQHF
CDR3nt: TGTGCCAGCAGTCCCCAGCAGGGGAGCAATCAGCCCCAGCATTTT
abundance: -
v_gene: TRBV12-3/TRBV12-4
d_gene: -
j_gene: TRBJ1-5

CDR3aa: CASSSGSPFNEQFF
CDR3nt: TGTGCCAGCAGTTCGGGTTCCCCGTTCAATGAGCAGTTCTTC
abundance: few
v_gene: TRBV6-4
d_gene: -
j_gene: TRBJ2-1

CDR3aa: CASSQTRSTDTQYF
CDR3nt: TGCGCCAGCAGTCAGACCCGTAGCACAGATACGCAGTATTTT
abundance: -
v_gene: TRBV5-1
d_gene: -
j_gene: TRBJ2-3

CDR3aa: CASSYSRAAYYGYTF
CDR3nt: TGTGCCAGCAGTTACTCACGAGCGGCGTACTATGGCTACACCTTC
abundance: many
v_gene: TRBV6-6
d_gene: -
j_gene: TRBJ1-2

CDR3aa: CSAISGTYNEQFF
CDR3nt: TGCAGTGCGATTAGCGGGACCTACAATGAGCAGTTCTTC
abundance: many
v_gene: TRBV20-1
d_gene: TRBD2
j_gene: TRBJ2-1

CDR3aa: CASSVGPSNTEAFF
CDR3nt: TGTGCCAGCAGCGTAGGCCCCTCGAACACTGAAGCTTTCTTT
abundance: -
v_gene: TRBV9
d_gene: -
j_gene: TRBJ1-1

CDR3aa: CASSLMRGTALLSYEQYF
CDR3nt: TGTGCCAGCAGCTTGATGCGCGGGACAGCCTTACTCTCCTACGAGCAGTACTTC
abundance: few
v_gene: TRBV5-6
d_gene: -
j_gene: TRBJ2-7

CDR3aa: CATSASDRNQPQHF
CDR3nt: TGTGCCACCAGTGCCTCGGACAGAAATCAGCCCCAGCATTTT
abundance: -
v_gene: TRBV24-1
d_gene: -
j_gene: TRBJ1-5

CDR3aa: CSARDGTYEQYF
CDR3nt: TGCAGCGCGAGGGACGGTACCTACGAGCAGTACTTC
abundance: many
v_gene: TRBV29-1
d_gene: -
j_gene: TRBJ2-7

CDR3aa: CASSPNLGGVVTDTQYF
CDR3nt: TGTGCCAGCAGCCCCAACCTCGGGGGAGTCGTCACAGATACGCAGTATTTT
abundance: many
v_gene: TRBV7-2
d_gene: -
j_gene: TRBJ2-3

CDR3aa: CASSFSRDRVQPQHF
CDR3nt: TGTGCCAGCAGTTTCAGCCGGGACAGGGTTCAGCCCCAGCATTTT
abundance: -
v_gene: TRBV6-2/TRBV6-3
d_gene: TRBD1
j_gene: TRBJ1-5

CDR3aa: CASSPSRGPPGNTIYF
CDR3nt: TGTGCCAGCAGCCCTTCCAGGGGGCCTCCTGGAAACACCATATATTTT
abundance: many
v_gene: TRBV6-1
d_gene: TRBD1
j_gene: TRBJ1-3

CDR3aa: CASSLGGTDNSYEQYF
CDR3nt: TGTGCCAGCAGCCTGGGGGGGACAGACAACTCCTACGAGCAGTACTTC
abundance: many
v_gene: TRBV14
d_gene: -
j_gene: TRBJ2-7

CDR3aa: CASRGDADTQYF
CDR3nt: TGTGCCAGCAGGGGCGACGCAGATACGCAGTATTTT
abundance: -
v_gene: TRBV2
d_gene: -
j_gene: TRBJ2-3

CDR3aa: CASRPTVLGNQPQHF
CDR3nt: TGTGCCAGCAGGCCTACGGTTCTTGGCAATCAGCCCCAGCATTTT
abundance: many
v_gene: TRBV6-5
d_gene: -
j_gene: TRBJ1-5

CDR3aa: CSVGSLVAGRFQETQYF
CDR3nt: TGCAGCGTTGGGAGCTTGGTGGCAGGGCGTTTCCAAGAGACCCAGTACTTC
abundance: many
v_gene: TRBV29-1
d_gene: -
j_gene: TRBJ2-5

CDR3aa: CSVPGAYEQYF
CDR3nt: TGCAGCGTTCCCGGGGCCTACGAGCAGTACTTC
abundance: -
v_gene: TRBV29-1
d_gene: -
j_gene: TRBJ2-7

CDR3aa: CASSLYIARGFPNTGELFF
CDR3nt: TGCGCCAGCAGCTTGTATATCGCCAGGGGGTTCCCGAACACCGGGGAGCTGTTTTTT
abundance: many
v_gene: TRBV5-1
d_gene: TRBD1
j_gene: TRBJ2-2

CDR3aa: CASSYSLAGTPYEQYF
CDR3nt: TGTGCCAGCAGTTACTCGCTAGCGGGGACCCCCTACGAGCAGTACTTC
abundance: few
v_gene: TRBV6-5
d_gene: TRBD2
j_gene: TRBJ2-7

CDR3aa: CSARGDSANYGYTF
CDR3nt: TGCAGTGCTAGAGGTGACAGCGCTAACTATGGCTACACCTTC
abundance: many
v_gene: TRBV20-1
d_gene: -
j_gene: TRBJ1-2

CDR3aa: CASTLQGVSETQYF
CDR3nt: TGTGCCAGCACCCTACAAGGGGTCTCAGAGACCCAGTACTTC
abundance: -
v_gene: TRBV13
d_gene: -
j_gene: TRBJ2-5

CDR3aa: CASDVEQQNTEAFF
CDR3nt: TGTGCCAGTGACGTGGAACAGCAGAACACTGAAGCTTTCTTT
abundance: many
v_gene: TRBV7-9
d_gene: -
j_gene: TRBJ1-1

CDR3aa: CASSPPNRSEKLFF
CDR3nt: TGTGCCAGCTCACCCCCCAACCGATCCGAAAAACTGTTTTTT
abundance: few
v_gene: TRBV18
d_gene: -
j_gene: TRBJ1-4

CDR3aa: CSARGLAGLEQYF
CDR3nt: TGCAGTGCTAGAGGACTAGCGGGACTCGAGCAGTACTTC
abundance: many
v_gene: TRBV20-1
d_gene: TRBD2
j_gene: TRBJ2-7

CDR3aa: CASRPGGASYGYTF
CDR3nt: TGTGCCAGCAGGCCCGGGGGGGCCTCCTATGGCTACACCTTC
abundance: -
v_gene: TRBV12-3/TRBV12-4
d_gene: -
j_gene: TRBJ1-2

CDR3aa: CASSRLLTVLNTEAFF
CDR3nt: TGTGCCAGCAGTAGGCTATTGACAGTCTTGAACACTGAAGCTTTCTTT
abundance: many
v_gene: TRBV6-2/TRBV6-3
d_gene: -
j_gene: TRBJ1-1

CDR3aa: CASISGGEGTEAFF
CDR3nt: TGTGCCAGCATTTCCGGGGGGGAAGGGACTGAAGCTTTCTTT
abundance: few
v_gene: TRBV6-5
d_gene: -
j_gene: TRBJ1-1

CDR3aa: CASSPPQGAEDTQYF
CDR3nt: TGTGCCAGCAGTCCCCCTCAGGGGGCGGAAGATACGCAGTATTTT
abundance: few
v_gene: TRBV28
d_gene: TRBD1
j_gene: TRBJ2-3

CDR3aa: CASRRRGGSDEQFF
CDR3nt: TGTGCCAGCAGGCGGCGGGGGGGCTCGGATGAGCAGTTCTTC
abundance: -
v_gene: TRBV7-8
d_gene: TRBD2
j_gene: TRBJ2-1

CDR3aa: CASRLAQWTSGKTQYF
CDR3nt: TGTGCAAGTCGCTTAGCGCAATGGACTAGCGGAAAGACCCAGTACTTC
abundance: few
v_gene: TRBV12-2
d_gene: -
j_gene: TRBJ2-5

CDR3aa: CASSFGGSSVNEQFF
CDR3nt: TGTGCCAGCAGTTTCGGGGGTAGTTCAGTCAATGAGCAGTTCTTC
abundance: -
v_gene: TRBV28
d_gene: -
j_gene: TRBJ2-1

CDR3aa: CSARGFGGADTQYF
CDR3nt: TGCAGTGCTAGAGGGTTCGGGGGGGCAGATACGCAGTATTTT
abundance: few
v_gene: TRBV20-1
d_gene: TRBD2
j_gene: TRBJ2-3

CDR3aa: CASSLYGGTSGFSSREQYF
CDR3nt: TGTGCCAGCAGCTTATATGGGGGGACTAGCGGGTTTTCCTCGCGTGAGCAGTACTTC
abundance: many
v_gene: TRBV7-9
d_gene: TRBD2
j_gene: TRBJ2-7

CDR3aa: CASGTGVDTEAFF
CDR3nt: TGTGCCAGCGGCACAGGGGTCGACACTGAAGCTTTCTTT
abundance: many
v_gene: TRBV6-5
d_gene: TRBD1
j_gene: TRBJ1-1

CDR3aa: CSVERSDRGPTEAFF
CDR3nt: TGCAGCGTTGAGAGGAGTGACAGGGGGCCCACTGAAGCTTTCTTT
abundance: many
v_gene: TRBV29-1
d_gene: TRBD1
j_gene: TRBJ1-1

CDR3aa: CASSKSGTPVPGELFF
CDR3nt: TGTGCCAGCAGCAAATCCGGGACCCCAGTCCCCGGGGAGCTGTTTTTT
abundance: few
v_gene: TRBV7-2
d_gene: -
j_gene: TRBJ2-2

CDR3aa: CASSTEARDTGELFF
CDR3nt: TGTGCCAGCAGTACAGAAGCCAGAGACACCGGGGAGCTGTTTTTT
abundance: many
v_gene: TRBV6-4
d_gene: -
j_gene: TRBJ2-2

CDR3aa: CASSARLPQHF
CDR3nt: TGTGCCAGCAGTGCTCGCTTGCCCCAGCATTTT
abundance: -
v_gene: TRBV28
d_gene: -
j_gene: TRBJ1-5

CDR3aa: CASSPTEPEEKLFF
CDR3nt: TGTGCCAGCAGCCCGACAGAGCCCGAAGAAAAACTGTTTTTT
abundance: few
v_gene: TRBV7-2
d_gene: -
j_gene: TRBJ1-4

CDR3aa: CASSPGHNQPQHF
CDR3nt: TGTGCCAGCAGCCCGGGTCACAATCAGCCCCAGCATTTT
abundance: many
v_gene: TRBV14
d_gene: -
j_gene: TRBJ1-5

CDR3aa: CASSPITSGYETQYF
CDR3nt: TGTGCCAGCAGCCCCATCACTAGCGGGTATGAGACCCAGTACTTC
abundance: -
v_gene: TRBV7-6
d_gene: TRBD2
j_gene: TRBJ2-5

CDR3aa: CATSARGNQPQHF
CDR3nt: TGTGCCACCAGTGCCCGGGGAAACCAGCCCCAGCATTTT
abundance: many
v_gene: TRBV24-1
d_gene: -
j_gene: TRBJ1-5

CDR3aa: CASSWDRGFYEQYF
CDR3nt: TGTGCCAGCAGTTGGGACAGGGGGTTTTACGAGCAGTACTTC
abundance: few
v_gene: TRBV12-3/TRBV12-4
d_gene: TRBD1
j_gene: TRBJ2-7

CDR3aa: CASSSSMRGPWNEQFF
CDR3nt: TGTGCCAGCAGTTCCTCGATGCGGGGTCCCTGGAATGAGCAGTTCTTC
abundance: -
v_gene: TRBV6-5
d_gene: -
j_gene: TRBJ2-1